The 26 T cell receptor beta chains below come from one sample, sequenced in a study of blood T cell repertoires in COVID-19. Only in-frame clones appear in the TCRdb table, and some are missing; sequencing was by immunoSEQ multiplex PCR. The sample holds 360,000 or so clones, 90% seen once. Sequences were obtained from peripheral blood. These receptors all stem from a man aged 18 to 30 with active or convalescent COVID-19.

This chain uses TRBV6-6 with TRBJ2-7; 8 bases fit TRBD2. CDR3 length: 14 residues. The V gene's germline CDR1 is MNHNY and CDR2 SVGAGI (reference sequence). The V gene end was trimmed by 5 bases and the J gene end by 9 bases; junction bases not matched to a gene: 12. DNA for the CDR3: TGTGCCAGCAGTACCGGGACTAGTGAGAAGAGGCAGTACTTC. Protein product: CASSTGTSEKRQYF.

The V gene is TRBV2, the J gene TRBJ1-2; TRBD1 matches at 9 bases. The CDR3 runs to 17 residues. The germline CDR1 and CDR2 sequences are SNHLY and FYNNEI. Germline trimming cut 6 bases from V and 4 bases from J; bases unmatched to any gene: 15. DNA of the CDR3: TGTGCCAGCAGAGGGACAGGGTCTCGAGCTATTGGCTATGGCTACACCTTC. The encoded protein is CASRGTGSRAIGYGYTF.

The chain recombines TRBV7-2 with TRBJ2-7, with D unclear. The CDR3 is 11 amino acids. Germline CDR1 and CDR2: SGHTA and FQGNSA. V was shortened by 2 bases and J by 6 bases, with 5 bases between the two germline ends. CDR3 DNA sequence: TGTGCCAGCAGCTTATATTCCGAGCAGTACTTC. Encoded protein: CASSLYSEQYF.

CDR3: CATSDREGNQPQHF. Written as DNA, the CDR3 is TGTGCCACCAGTGATCGTGAGGGAAATCAGCCCCAGCATTTT. The V gene is TRBV24-1, the J gene TRBJ1-5; D gene unclear. The CDR3 extends over 14 amino acids. Germline lookup yields CDR1 KGHDR and CDR2 SFDVKD. Trimming took 3 bases from V and 4 from J, leaving 9 bases between them.

The chain couples TRBV3-1 (or the pseudogene TRBV3-2) to TRBJ1-6, with D perhaps matching TRBD1 (6 bases). CDR1 LGHDT and CDR2 YNNKEL come from the germline V gene (reference sequence). Trimming took off 0 bases at V and 7 bases at J, with 10 bases between the two ends. CDR3 length equals 15 residues. The CDR3 reads CASSQDGRGNSPLHF. The CDR3, as DNA: TGTGCCAGCAGCCAAGATGGCAGGGGCAATTCACCCCTCCACTTT.

This rearrangement joins TRBV28 to TRBJ2-7; 8 bases match TRBD1. V shed 6 bases, J shed 6 bases, and the junction held 13 bases outside the gene matches. Germline CDR1 and CDR2: MDHEN and SYDVKM. The CDR3 loop spans 15 amino acids. DNA of the CDR3: TGTGCCAGCAGAGCTGCGGACAGGGCGATAGGCGAGCAGTACTTC. This sequence encodes CASRAADRAIGEQYF. Filled out from reference TRBV28 and TRBJ2-7, the complete variable domain reads DVKVTQSSRYLVKRTGEKVFLECVQDMDHENMFWYRQDPGLGLRLIYFSYDVKMKEKGDIPEGYSVSREKKERFSLILESASTNQTSMYLCASRAADRAIGEQYFGPGTRLTVT.

The chain links TRBV11-2 to TRBJ1-1; a weak D match, TRBD1 (5 bases). Trimming stripped 2 bases from V and 6 bases from J, with 13 bases between. The CDR3 extends over 14 amino acids. Germline CDR1 SGHAT, CDR2 FQNNGV. CDR3 bases: TGTGCCAGCAGCTTACAGGGCGGTCTTTCTGAAGCTTTCTTT. This translates into CASSLQGGLSEAFF. The entire variable domain, with the rest obtained from reference TRBV11-2 and TRBJ1-1, is as follows: EAGVAQSPRYKIIEKRQSVAFWCNPISGHATLYWYQQILGQGPKLLIQFQNNGVVDDSQLPKDRFSAERLKGVDSTLKIQPAKLEDSAVYLCASSLQGGLSEAFFGQGTRLTVV.

This chain links TRBV5-1 with TRBJ2-3; D gene unclear. CDR1 SGHRS and CDR2 YFSETQ come from the germline V gene. Trimming took off 3 bases at V and 2 bases at J, with 7 bases between the two ends. The CDR3 totals 13 residues. CDR3 DNA: TGCGCCAGCAGCTCCTTATCCACAGATACGCAGTATTTT. This translates into CASSSLSTDTQYF.

This chain joins TRBV5-4 and TRBJ1-2; no clear D. Germline V gives CDR1 SGHNT, CDR2 YYREEE (reference sequence). The CDR3 length is 15 residues. Trimming removed 1 base from V and 2 bases from J, with 12 bases in between. The CDR3 bases are TGTGCCAGCAGCTTGACAGTCAGCCAGAACTATGGCTACACCTTC. It encodes CASSLTVSQNYGYTF.

The chain joins TRBV18 to TRBJ2-7, with 10 bases identical to TRBD1. V shed 5 bases, J shed 4 bases, and the junction held 8 bases outside the gene matches. This CDR3 spans 15 amino acids. Germline values: CDR1 KGHSH, CDR2 LQKENI. Written as DNA, the CDR3 is TGTGCCAGCTCAGTCGGGACAGGGGTTTCGTACGAGCAGTACTTC. Translated: CASSVGTGVSYEQYF.

This clone was observed a few times. This chain uses TRBV5-4 with TRBJ2-1; D may be TRBD2 (6 bases). V was clipped by 4 bases and J by 1 base, with 15 bases between them. CDR3 length: 16 amino acids. Looked up from germline, CDR1 is SGHNT and CDR2 is YYREEE (reference sequence). The CDR3 region is CASSRRSGGSYNEQFF. The CDR3 region has the DNA TGTGCCAGCAGCCGCAGGTCCGGGGGATCCTACAATGAGCAGTTCTTC.

This clone was picked up one time. The chain recombines TRBV7-6 with TRBJ2-5, with 10 bases lining up with TRBD1. Germline CDR1 SGHVS, CDR2 FNYEAQ. The CDR3 has 17 amino acids. The ends lost 3 bases at V and 5 bases at J; junction bases unmatched: 12. CDR3 amino acids: CASSFQPSGQGRETQYF. The CDR3 DNA sequence: TGTGCCAGCAGCTTCCAGCCCTCGGGACAGGGGAGGGAGACCCAGTACTTC.

The chain joins TRBV6-5 to TRBJ1-2; TRBD1 agrees at 9 bases. The CDR3 runs 14 residues. Per germline, CDR1 MNHEY and CDR2 SVGAGI. Losses at the gene ends were 6 bases for V and 6 bases for J; bases not matched to a gene: 8. Written as DNA, the CDR3 is TGTGCCAGCAGCCGTCAACAGGGGGCGGATGGCTACACCTTC. Translation gives CASSRQQGADGYTF.

This clone occurred once. The rearrangement uses TRBV9 and TRBJ1-2; D ambiguous. CDR1 is SGDLS, CDR2 YYNGEE, per germline. The CDR3 totals 11 residues. The ends were cut back, 3 bases at V and 8 bases at J, with 8 bases in the middle. The CDR3 coding sequence is TGTGCCAGCAGCGCCTCGGGAGGCTACACCTTC. This encodes CASSASGGYTF.

This clone was found once. The rearrangement joins TRBV29-1 to TRBJ2-1; 7 positions match TRBD1. Germline V gene data show CDR1 as SQVTM and CDR2 as ANQGSEA. Losses at the gene ends were 6 bases for V and 12 bases for J; bases not matched to a gene: 11. The CDR3 sequence is 12 residues long. For the CDR3, the DNA is TGCAGCGTCGTCCCCGGGACAGAGCCGCAGTTCTTC. This codes for CSVVPGTEPQFF.

The chain uses TRBV6-2 or TRBV6-3 and TRBJ1-2, with TRBD1 matching over 7 bases. Germline V gene lookup returns CDR1 MNHEY and CDR2 SVGEGT. CDR3 size: 15 residues. Trimming took 6 bases from V and 8 from J; bases not matched to a gene: 15. CDR3: CASSNRQGWSLGYTF. The CDR3 DNA sequence: TGTGCCAGCAGCAACAGACAGGGCTGGAGTCTCGGCTACACCTTC.

The rearrangement joins TRBV7-6 to TRBJ2-3; D is possibly TRBD2 (5 bases). Per the germline V gene, CDR1 is SGHVS and CDR2 is FNYEAQ. V was cut by 9 bases and J by 0 bases, with 16 bases left in between. The CDR3 totals 15 residues. The CDR3 reads CASVDGVDSTDTQYF. The CDR3 nucleotides are TGTGCCAGTGTGGACGGGGTTGATAGCACAGATACGCAGTATTTT.

The DNA for the CDR3 is TGTGCCAGCAGCTTGGAGCCGGGACAAGAAAACTATGGCTACACCTTC. Its translation is CASSLEPGQENYGYTF. The rearrangement links TRBV7-6 to TRBJ1-2, with D perhaps matching TRBD1 (6 bases). V lost 3 bases and J 2 bases, leaving 16 bases between the germline ends. Germline V gene lookup returns CDR1 SGHVS and CDR2 FNYEAQ. CDR3 length: 16 amino acids. Based on the CDR3 plus reference TRBV7-6 and TRBJ1-2, the full variable domain is GAGVSQSPRYKVTKRGQDVALRCDPISGHVSLYWYRQALGQGPEFLTYFNYEAQQDKSGLPNDRFSAERPEGSISTLTIQRTEQRDSAMYRCASSLEPGQENYGYTFGSGTRLTVV.

V usage is TRBV7-2 and J usage is TRBJ2-6, with D possibly being TRBD1 (6 bases). Trimming took 5 bases from V and 1 from J, leaving 15 bases between them. The V gene's germline CDR1 is SGHTA and CDR2 FQGNSA. CDR3 length: 17 residues. In DNA form, the CDR3 reads TGTGCCAGCAGCGTACGCGCAGGGGCTTCTGGGGCCAACGTCCTGACTTTC. Amino acid sequence: CASSVRAGASGANVLTF.

The chain links TRBV7-6 to TRBJ2-1; TRBD2 matches at 10 bases. J was trimmed by 2 bases and V by 3 bases; bases with no gene match: 7. The length of the CDR3 is 17 residues. The germline CDR1 and CDR2 sequences are SGHVS and FNYEAQ. The CDR3 DNA is TGTGCCAGCAGCTTCCTATCTAGCGGGGGACCCTACAATGAGCAGTTCTTC. It encodes CASSFLSSGGPYNEQFF. The variable domain in full, with the rest retrieved from reference TRBV7-6 and TRBJ2-1, is GAGVSQSPRYKVTKRGQDVALRCDPISGHVSLYWYRQALGQGPEFLTYFNYEAQQDKSGLPNDRFSAERPEGSISTLTIQRTEQRDSAMYRCASSFLSSGGPYNEQFFGPGTRLTVL.

This chain uses TRBV27 with TRBJ2-2; TRBD1 might be the D (7 bases). The CDR3 runs to 15 residues. V lost 5 bases and J lost 3, with 13 bases in between. Germline V gene data show CDR1 as MNHEY and CDR2 as SMNVEV (reference sequence). The CDR3 loop reads CASSVQGRHTGELFF. In DNA form, the CDR3 reads TGTGCCAGCAGTGTACAGGGGAGGCACACCGGGGAGCTGTTTTTT.

As for this clone: This CDR3 is also generated by other DNA sequences in the sample. The V gene is TRBV20-1, the J gene TRBJ2-2; D ambiguous. Trimming cost V 3 bases and J 4 bases, with 3 bases left between them. Germline loops: CDR1 DFQATT, CDR2 SNEGSKA (reference sequence). CDR3 length equals 11 residues. The CDR3 DNA sequence: TGCAGTGCTAGTCTCACCGGGGAGCTGTTTTTT. Translating it yields CSASLTGELFF.

On this clone itself: The junction and the germline gene differ at one end; a read error may be behind it. This chain connects TRBV29-1 to TRBJ2-6; 7 bases fit TRBD1. The CDR3 totals 16 residues. Looked up from germline, CDR1 is SQVTM and CDR2 is ANQGSEA. For the CDR3, the DNA is TGCAGCGTTGTTGGGCTCAGGGGGTCTGGGGCCAACGTGCTGACTTTC. Residues: CSVVGLRGSGANVLTF.

V usage is TRBV18 and J usage is TRBJ2-1; D is unclear. Germline V lookup: CDR1 KGHSH, CDR2 LQKENI. The CDR3 covers 16 residues. The V gene lost 3 bases and the J gene lost 0 bases, with 12 bases spanning the gap. The CDR3 DNA follows: TGTGCCAGCTCACCCCAGTCAGGCAACTCCTACAATGAGCAGTTCTTC. Translated: CASSPQSGNSYNEQFF.

This rearrangement joins TRBV27 to TRBJ1-5; 9 nucleotides agree with TRBD1. Per the germline V gene, CDR1 is MNHEY and CDR2 is SMNVEV (reference sequence). The trim removed 5 bases at V and 4 bases at J, leaving 3 bases unmatched. CDR3 size: 14 residues. CDR3: CASSAGQGNQPQHF. CDR3 coding DNA: TGTGCCAGCAGTGCGGGACAGGGTAATCAGCCCCAGCATTTT.

The chain uses TRBV28 and TRBJ2-3, with D possibly TRBD1 on 5 matching bases. CDR3 length equals 13 residues. V was trimmed by 5 bases and J by 7 bases, leaving 13 bases between them. In germline, CDR1 is MDHEN, CDR2 SYDVKM. The chain's CDR3 is CASSGALVYTQYF. The CDR3 DNA sequence: TGTGCCAGCAGTGGGGCCTTAGTTTATACGCAGTATTTT. Variable domain in full (rest from reference TRBV28 and TRBJ2-3): DVKVTQSSRYLVKRTGEKVFLECVQDMDHENMFWYRQDPGLGLRLIYFSYDVKMKEKGDIPEGYSVSREKKERFSLILESASTNQTSMYLCASSGALVYTQYFGPGTRLTVL.